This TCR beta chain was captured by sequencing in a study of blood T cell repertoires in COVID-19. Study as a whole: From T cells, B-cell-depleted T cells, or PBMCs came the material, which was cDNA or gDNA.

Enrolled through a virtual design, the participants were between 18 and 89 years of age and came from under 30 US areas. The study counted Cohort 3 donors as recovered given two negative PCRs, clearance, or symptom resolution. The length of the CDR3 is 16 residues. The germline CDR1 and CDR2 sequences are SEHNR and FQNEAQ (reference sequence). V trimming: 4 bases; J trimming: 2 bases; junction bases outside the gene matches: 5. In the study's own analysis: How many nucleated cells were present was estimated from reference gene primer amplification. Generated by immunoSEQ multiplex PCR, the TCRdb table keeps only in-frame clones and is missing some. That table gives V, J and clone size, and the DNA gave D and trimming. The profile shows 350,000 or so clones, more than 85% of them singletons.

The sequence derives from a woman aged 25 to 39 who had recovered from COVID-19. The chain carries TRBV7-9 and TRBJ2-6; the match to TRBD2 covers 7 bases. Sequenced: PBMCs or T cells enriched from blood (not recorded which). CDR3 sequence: CASSSHTSAGANVLTF. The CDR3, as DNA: TGTGCCAGCAGCTCGCACACTAGCGCTGGGGCCAACGTCCTGACTTTC.